This T cell receptor (beta chain) was documented in a study of blood T cell repertoires in COVID-19. Participant age was roughly 18 to 95 years, and participants resided in approximately 25 US areas. Each participant's cohort was designated according to participant-reported clinical history. V was trimmed by 1 base and J by 9 bases, leaving 20 bases between them. This CDR3 region has 16 residues. Libraries were prepared by immunoSEQ multiplex PCR; TCRdb keeps only in-frame clonotypes and omits some of them. The repertoire holds 250,000 to 350,000 clones, with 88% as singletons. The sequence was collected from an older woman in a cohort exposed to, infected with or recovered from COVID-19 (not recorded which). The sequenced sample consisted of PBMCs or T cells enriched from blood (not recorded which). The chain carries TRBV5-3 and TRBJ1-5, with D possibly TRBD1 on 5 matching bases. TRBV5-3 is filed as an ORF, its function uncertain. CDR3 sequence reads: CARSLKAGPPEGPQHF. DNA for the CDR3: TGTGCCAGAAGCTTGAAAGCGGGACCCCCGGAGGGGCCCCAGCATTTT.